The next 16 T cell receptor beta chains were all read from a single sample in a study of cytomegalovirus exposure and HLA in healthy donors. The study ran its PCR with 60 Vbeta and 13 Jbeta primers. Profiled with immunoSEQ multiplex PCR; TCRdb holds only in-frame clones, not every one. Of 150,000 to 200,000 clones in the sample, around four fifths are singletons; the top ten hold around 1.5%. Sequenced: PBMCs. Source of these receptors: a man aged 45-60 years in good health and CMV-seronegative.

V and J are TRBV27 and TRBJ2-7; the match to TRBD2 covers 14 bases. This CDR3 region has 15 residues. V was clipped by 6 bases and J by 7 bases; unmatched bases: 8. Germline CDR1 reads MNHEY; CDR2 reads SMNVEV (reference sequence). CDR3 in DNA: TGTGCCAGCAGCGCAGGGACTAGCGGGAGTGGTGAGCAGTACTTC. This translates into CASSAGTSGSGEQYF.

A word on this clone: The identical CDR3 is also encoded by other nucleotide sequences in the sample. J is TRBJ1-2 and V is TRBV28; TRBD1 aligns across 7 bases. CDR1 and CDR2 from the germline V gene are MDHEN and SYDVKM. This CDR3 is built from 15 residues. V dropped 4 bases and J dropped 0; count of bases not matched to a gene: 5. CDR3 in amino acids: CASSSTGTANYGYTF. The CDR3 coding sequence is TGTGCCAGCAGTTCTACCGGGACAGCTAACTATGGCTACACCTTC.

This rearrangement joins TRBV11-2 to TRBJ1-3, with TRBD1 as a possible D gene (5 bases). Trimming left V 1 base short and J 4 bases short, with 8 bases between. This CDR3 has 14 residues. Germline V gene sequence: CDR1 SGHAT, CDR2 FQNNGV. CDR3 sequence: CASSLGGSGNTIYF. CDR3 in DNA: TGTGCCAGCAGCTTAGGGGGCTCAGGAAACACCATATATTTT.

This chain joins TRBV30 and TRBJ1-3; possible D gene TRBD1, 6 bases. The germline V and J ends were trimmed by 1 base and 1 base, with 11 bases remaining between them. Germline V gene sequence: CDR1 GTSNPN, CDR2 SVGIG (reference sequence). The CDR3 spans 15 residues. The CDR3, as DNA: TGTGCCTGGAGTGCACAGGGAATATCTGGAAACACCATATATTTT. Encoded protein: CAWSAQGISGNTIYF.

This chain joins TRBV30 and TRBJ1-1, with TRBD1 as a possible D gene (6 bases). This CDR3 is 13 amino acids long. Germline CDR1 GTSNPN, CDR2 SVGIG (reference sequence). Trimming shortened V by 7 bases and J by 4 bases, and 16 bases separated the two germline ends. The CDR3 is CASYNRVLTEAFF. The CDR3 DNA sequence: TGTGCCTCCTATAACAGGGTCCTCACTGAAGCTTTCTTT. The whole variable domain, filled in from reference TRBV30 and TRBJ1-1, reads SQTIHQWPATLVQPVGSPLSLECTVEGTSNPNLYWYRQAAGRGLQLLFYSVGIGQISSEVPQNLSASRPQDRQFILSSKKLLLSDSGFYLCASYNRVLTEAFFGQGTRLTVV.

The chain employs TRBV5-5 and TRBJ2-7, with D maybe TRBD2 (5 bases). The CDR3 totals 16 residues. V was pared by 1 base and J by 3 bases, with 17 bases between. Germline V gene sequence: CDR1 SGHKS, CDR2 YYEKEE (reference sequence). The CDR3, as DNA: TGTGCCAGCAGCTTGAGTGGACTGGTCGCAGGCTACGAGCAGTACTTC. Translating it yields CASSLSGLVAGYEQYF.

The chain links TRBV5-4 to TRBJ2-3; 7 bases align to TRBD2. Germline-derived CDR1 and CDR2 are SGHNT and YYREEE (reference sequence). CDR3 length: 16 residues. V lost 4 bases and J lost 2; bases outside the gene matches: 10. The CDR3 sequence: CASSPPRRESTDTQYF. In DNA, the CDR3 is TGTGCCAGCAGCCCCCCACGGCGGGAGTCCACAGATACGCAGTATTTT.

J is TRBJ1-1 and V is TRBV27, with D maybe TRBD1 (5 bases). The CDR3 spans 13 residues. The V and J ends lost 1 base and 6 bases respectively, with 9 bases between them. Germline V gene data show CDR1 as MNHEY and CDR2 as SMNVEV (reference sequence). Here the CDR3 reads CASSLFGGSEAFF. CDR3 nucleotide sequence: TGTGCCAGCAGTTTATTCGGGGGGTCTGAAGCTTTCTTT.

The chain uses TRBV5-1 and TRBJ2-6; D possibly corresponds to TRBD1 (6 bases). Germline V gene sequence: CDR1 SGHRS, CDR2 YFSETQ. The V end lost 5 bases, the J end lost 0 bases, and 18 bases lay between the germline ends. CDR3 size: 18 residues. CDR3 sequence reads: CASRFVYRASSGANVLTF. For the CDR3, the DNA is TGCGCCAGCAGGTTTGTTTACAGGGCGAGCTCTGGGGCCAACGTCCTGACTTTC.

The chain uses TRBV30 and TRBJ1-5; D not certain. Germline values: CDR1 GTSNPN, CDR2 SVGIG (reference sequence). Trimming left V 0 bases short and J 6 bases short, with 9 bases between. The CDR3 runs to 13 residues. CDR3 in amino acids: CAWSVSEGQPQHF. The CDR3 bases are TGTGCCTGGAGTGTATCCGAGGGTCAGCCCCAGCATTTT.

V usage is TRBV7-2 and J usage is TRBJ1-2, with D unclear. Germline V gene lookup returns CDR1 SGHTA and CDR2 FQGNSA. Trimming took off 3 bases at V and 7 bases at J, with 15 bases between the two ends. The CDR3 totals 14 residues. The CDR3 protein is CASSFGEGLAGYTF. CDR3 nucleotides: TGTGCCAGCAGCTTTGGGGAAGGGCTAGCTGGCTACACCTTC.

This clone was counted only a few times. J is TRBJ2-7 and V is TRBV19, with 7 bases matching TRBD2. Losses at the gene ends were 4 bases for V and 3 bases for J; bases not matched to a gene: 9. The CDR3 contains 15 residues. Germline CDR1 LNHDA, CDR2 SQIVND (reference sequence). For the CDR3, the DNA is TGTGCCAGTAGTAACCCCGGGGGGAAGGGCTACGAGCAGTACTTC. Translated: CASSNPGGKGYEQYF.

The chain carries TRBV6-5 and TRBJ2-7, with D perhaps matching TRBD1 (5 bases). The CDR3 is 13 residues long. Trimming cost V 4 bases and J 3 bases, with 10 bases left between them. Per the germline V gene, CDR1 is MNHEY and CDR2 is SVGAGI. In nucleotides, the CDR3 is TGTGCCAGCAGTTCGTTTGACAGCTACGAGCAGTACTTC. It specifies CASSSFDSYEQYF.

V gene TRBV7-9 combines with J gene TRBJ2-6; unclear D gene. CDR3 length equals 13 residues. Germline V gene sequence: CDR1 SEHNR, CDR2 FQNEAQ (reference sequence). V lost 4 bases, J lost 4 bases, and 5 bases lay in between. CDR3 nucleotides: TGTGCCAGCAGCTCCCCAGGGGCCAACGTCCTGACTTTC. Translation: CASSSPGANVLTF.

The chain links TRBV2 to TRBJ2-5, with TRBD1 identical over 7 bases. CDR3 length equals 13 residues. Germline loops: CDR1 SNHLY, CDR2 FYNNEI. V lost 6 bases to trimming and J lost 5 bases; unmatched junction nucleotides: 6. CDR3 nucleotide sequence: TGTGCCAGCAGGGGGGACAGCCCGGAGACCCAGTACTTC. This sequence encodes CASRGDSPETQYF.

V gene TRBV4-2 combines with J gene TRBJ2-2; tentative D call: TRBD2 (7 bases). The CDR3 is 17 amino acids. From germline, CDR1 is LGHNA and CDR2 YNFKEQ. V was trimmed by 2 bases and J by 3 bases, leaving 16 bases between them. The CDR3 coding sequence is TGTGCCAGCAGCCAAATACAGGGTGGGAGGGACACCGGGGAGCTGTTTTTT. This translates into CASSQIQGGRDTGELFF.